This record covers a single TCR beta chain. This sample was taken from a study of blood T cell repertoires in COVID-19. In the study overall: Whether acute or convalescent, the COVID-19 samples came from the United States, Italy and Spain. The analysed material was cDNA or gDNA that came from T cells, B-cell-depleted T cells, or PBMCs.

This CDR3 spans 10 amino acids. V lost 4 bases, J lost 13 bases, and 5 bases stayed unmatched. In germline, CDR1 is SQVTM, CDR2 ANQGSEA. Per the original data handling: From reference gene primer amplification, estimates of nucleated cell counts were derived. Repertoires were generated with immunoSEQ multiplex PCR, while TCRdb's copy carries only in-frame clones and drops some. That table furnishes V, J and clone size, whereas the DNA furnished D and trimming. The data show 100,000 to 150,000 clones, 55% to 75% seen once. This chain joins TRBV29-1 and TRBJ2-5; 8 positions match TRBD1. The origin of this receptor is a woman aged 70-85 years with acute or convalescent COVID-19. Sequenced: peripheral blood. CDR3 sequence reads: CSVAETGVYF. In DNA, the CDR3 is TGCAGCGTTGCTGAGACAGGGGTGTACTTC. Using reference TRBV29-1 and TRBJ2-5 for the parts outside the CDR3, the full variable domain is SAVISQKPSRDICQRGTSLTIQCQVDSQVTMMFWYRQQPGQSLTLIATANQGSEATYESGFVIDKFPISRPNLTFSTLTVSNMSPEDSSIYLCSVAETGVYFGPGTRLLVL.